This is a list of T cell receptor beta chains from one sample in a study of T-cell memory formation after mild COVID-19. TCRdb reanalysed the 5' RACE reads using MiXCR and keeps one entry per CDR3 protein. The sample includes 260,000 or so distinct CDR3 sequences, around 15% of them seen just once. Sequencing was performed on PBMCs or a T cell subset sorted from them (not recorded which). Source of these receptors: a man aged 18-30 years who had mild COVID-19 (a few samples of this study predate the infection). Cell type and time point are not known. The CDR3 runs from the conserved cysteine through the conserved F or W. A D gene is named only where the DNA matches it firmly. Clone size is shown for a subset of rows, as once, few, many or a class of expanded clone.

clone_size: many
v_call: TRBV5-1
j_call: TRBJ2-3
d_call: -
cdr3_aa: CASSSEAVDTQYF
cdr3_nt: TGCGCCAGCAGCTCCGAAGCCGTGGATACGCAGTATTTT

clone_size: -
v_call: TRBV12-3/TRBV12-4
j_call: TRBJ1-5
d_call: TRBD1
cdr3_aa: CASSIGTDQPQHF
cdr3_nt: TGTGCCAGCAGTATTGGGACAGATCAGCCCCAGCATTTT

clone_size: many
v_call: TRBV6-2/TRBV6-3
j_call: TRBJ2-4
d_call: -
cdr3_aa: CASSSGDSLNIQYF
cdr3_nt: TGTGCCAGCAGTTCGGGGGACAGTTTAAACATTCAGTACTTC

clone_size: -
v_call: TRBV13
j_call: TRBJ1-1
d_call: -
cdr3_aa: CASSLVGGSDAFF
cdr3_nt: TGTGCCAGCAGCTTAGTGGGAGGGTCTGACGCTTTCTTT

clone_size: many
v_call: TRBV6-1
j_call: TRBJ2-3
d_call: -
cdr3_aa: CASCEVVGTYPPDTQYF
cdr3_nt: TGTGCCAGCTGTGAAGTGGTGGGGACATACCCCCCAGATACGCAGTATTTT

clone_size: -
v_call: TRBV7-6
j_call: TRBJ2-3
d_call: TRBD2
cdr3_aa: CASSSYVLAGTHTDTQYF
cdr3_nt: TGTGCCAGCAGCTCTTACGTGCTAGCGGGGACCCACACAGATACGCAGTATTTT

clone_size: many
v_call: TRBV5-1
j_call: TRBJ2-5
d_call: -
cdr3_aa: CASRGLTGQETQYF
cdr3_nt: TGCGCCAGCAGGGGGCTAACGGGGCAAGAGACCCAGTACTTC

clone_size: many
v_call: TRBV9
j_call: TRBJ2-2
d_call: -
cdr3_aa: CASSARGNTGELFF
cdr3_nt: TGTGCCAGCAGCGCCAGAGGCAACACCGGGGAGCTGTTTTTT

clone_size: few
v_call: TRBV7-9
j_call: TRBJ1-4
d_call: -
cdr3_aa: CASSLGLPAGLFF
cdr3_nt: TGTGCCAGCAGCTTAGGGCTCCCGGCCGGACTGTTTTTT

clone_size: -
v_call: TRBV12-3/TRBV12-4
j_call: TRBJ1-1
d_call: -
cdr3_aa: CASSFQLNTEAFF
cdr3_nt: TGTGCCAGCAGTTTCCAGTTGAACACTGAAGCTTTCTTT

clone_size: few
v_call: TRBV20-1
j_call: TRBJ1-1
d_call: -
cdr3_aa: CSAPATGREAFF
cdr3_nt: TGCAGTGCTCCTGCGACGGGTCGTGAAGCTTTCTTT

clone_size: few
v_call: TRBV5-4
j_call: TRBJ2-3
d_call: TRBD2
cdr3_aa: CASSLERGGSTDTQYF
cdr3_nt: TGTGCCAGCAGCTTGGAGCGGGGGGGAAGCACAGATACGCAGTATTTT

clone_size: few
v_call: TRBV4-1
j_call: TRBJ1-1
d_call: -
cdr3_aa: CASSQVFGTEAFF
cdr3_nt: TGCGCCAGCAGCCAAGTTTTCGGCACTGAAGCTTTCTTT

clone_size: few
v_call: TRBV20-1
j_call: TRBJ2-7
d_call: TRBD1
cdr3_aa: CSATAPDRVRSYEQYF
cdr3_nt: TGCAGTGCAACGGCCCCGGACAGGGTGCGGTCCTACGAGCAGTACTTC

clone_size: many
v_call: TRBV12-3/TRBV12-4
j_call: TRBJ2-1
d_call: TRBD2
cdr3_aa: CASSLPSGSYNEQFF
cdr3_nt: TGTGCCAGCAGTTTGCCTAGCGGGTCATACAATGAGCAGTTCTTC

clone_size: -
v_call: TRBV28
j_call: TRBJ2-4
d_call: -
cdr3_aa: CASSLSGSAKNIQYF
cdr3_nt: TGTGCCAGCAGTTTGTCGGGTTCAGCCAAAAACATTCAGTACTTC

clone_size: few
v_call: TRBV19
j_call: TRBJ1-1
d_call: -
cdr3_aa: CASSMGEDTEAFF
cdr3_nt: TGTGCCAGTAGTATGGGGGAGGACACTGAAGCTTTCTTT

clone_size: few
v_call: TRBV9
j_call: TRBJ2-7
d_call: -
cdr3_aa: CASSPTGIHEQYF
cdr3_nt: TGTGCCAGCAGCCCAACGGGAATCCACGAGCAGTACTTC

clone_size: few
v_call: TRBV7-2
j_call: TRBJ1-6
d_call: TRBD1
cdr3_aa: CASRTGQGSPLHF
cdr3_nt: TGTGCCAGCAGGACCGGACAGGGTTCACCCCTCCACTTT

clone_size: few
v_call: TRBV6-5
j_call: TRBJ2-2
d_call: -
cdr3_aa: CASLGRLATGELFF
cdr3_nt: TGTGCCAGCTTAGGCCGGTTAGCCACCGGGGAGCTGTTTTTT

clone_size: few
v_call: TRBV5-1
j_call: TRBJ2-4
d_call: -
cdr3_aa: CASSLAQGSTKNIQYF
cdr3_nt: TGCGCCAGCAGCTTGGCCCAGGGGTCTACCAAAAACATTCAGTACTTC

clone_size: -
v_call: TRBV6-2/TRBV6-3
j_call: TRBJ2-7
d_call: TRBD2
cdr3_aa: CASSLLADVYEQYF
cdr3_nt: TGTGCCAGCAGTCTCCTAGCGGATGTTTACGAGCAGTACTTC

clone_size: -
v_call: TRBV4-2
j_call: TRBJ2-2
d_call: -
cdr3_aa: CASSLRQVDGELFF
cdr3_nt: TGTGCCAGCAGCCTCAGGCAGGTTGACGGGGAGCTGTTTTTT

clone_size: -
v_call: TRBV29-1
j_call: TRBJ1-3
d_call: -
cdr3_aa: CSVLHRAGSIYF
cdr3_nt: TGCAGCGTTCTACACCGGGCCGGCTCCATATATTTT

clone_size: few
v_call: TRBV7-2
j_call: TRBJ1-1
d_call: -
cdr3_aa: CASSPGVAGTEAFF
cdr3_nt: TGTGCCAGCAGCCCCGGGGTGGCGGGCACTGAAGCTTTCTTT

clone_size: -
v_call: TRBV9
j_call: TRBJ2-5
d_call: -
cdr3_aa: CASSPRDSGSRTQYF
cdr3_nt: TGTGCCAGCAGCCCCCGGGATAGCGGATCCAGGACCCAGTACTTC

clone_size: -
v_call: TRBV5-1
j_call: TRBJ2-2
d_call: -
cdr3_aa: CASSLYPGLDTGELFF
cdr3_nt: TGCGCCAGCAGCTTGTATCCAGGGCTGGACACCGGGGAGCTGTTTTTT

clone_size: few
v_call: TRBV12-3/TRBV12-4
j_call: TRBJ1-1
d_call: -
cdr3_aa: CASIPMGGLNTEAFF
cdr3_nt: TGTGCCAGCATTCCGATGGGGGGACTGAACACTGAAGCTTTCTTT

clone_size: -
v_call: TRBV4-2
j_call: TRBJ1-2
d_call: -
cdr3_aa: CASSQAGQGLISYGYTF
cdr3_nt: TGTGCCAGCAGCCAAGCGGGTCAGGGCCTGATTTCCTATGGCTACACCTTC

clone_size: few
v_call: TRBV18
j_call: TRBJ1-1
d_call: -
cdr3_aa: CATTGGGPNTEAFF
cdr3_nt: TGTGCCACTACCGGGGGGGGGCCGAACACTGAAGCTTTCTTT

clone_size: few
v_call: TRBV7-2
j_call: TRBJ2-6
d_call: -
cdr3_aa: CASSSRGRANVLTF
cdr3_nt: TGTGCCAGCAGCTCCAGGGGCAGGGCCAACGTCCTGACTTTC

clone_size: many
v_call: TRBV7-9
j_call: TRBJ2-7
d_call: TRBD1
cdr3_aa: CASSFDRVDEQYF
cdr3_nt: TGTGCCAGCAGCTTCGACAGGGTCGACGAGCAGTACTTC

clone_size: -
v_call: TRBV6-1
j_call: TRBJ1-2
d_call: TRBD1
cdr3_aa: CASNERGRSSNYGYTF
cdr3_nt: TGTGCCAGCAATGAAAGGGGGCGATCCTCGAACTATGGCTACACCTTC

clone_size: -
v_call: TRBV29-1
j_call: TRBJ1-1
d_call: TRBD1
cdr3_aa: CSGGGQGKEAFF
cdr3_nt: TGCAGCGGGGGAGGACAGGGAAAGGAAGCTTTCTTT

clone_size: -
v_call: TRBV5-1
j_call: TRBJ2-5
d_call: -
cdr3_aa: CASSFSPLSWLRETQYF
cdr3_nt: TGCGCCAGCAGCTTCTCACCCCTTTCCTGGTTAAGAGAGACCCAGTACTTC

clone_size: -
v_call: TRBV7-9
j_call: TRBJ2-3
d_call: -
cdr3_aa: CASSAPDMQYF
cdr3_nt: TGTGCCAGCAGCGCACCTGATATGCAGTATTTT

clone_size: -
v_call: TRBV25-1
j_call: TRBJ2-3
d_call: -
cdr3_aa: CASTGRLSTDTQYF
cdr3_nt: TGTGCCAGCACCGGCAGGCTTAGTACAGATACGCAGTATTTT

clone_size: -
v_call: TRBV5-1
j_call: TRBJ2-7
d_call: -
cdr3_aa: CASSWGPSSYEQYF
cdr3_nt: TGCGCCAGCAGTTGGGGGCCGAGCTCCTACGAGCAGTACTTC

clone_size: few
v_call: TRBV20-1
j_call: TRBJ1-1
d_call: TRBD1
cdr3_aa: CSARDLNRGYEDEAFF
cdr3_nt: TGCAGTGCTAGAGATCTAAACAGGGGGTACGAGGATGAAGCTTTCTTT

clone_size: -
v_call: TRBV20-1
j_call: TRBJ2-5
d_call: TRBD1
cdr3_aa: CSARVPGQQETQYF
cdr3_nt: TGCAGTGCTAGAGTTCCGGGACAGCAAGAGACCCAGTACTTC

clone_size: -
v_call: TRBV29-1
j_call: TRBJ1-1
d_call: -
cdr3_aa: CSTQGVTEAFF
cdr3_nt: TGCAGCACACAGGGTGTCACTGAAGCTTTCTTT

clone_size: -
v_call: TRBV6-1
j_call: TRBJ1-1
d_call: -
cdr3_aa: CSSSESGRGNTEAFF
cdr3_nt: TGTTCCAGCAGTGAATCAGGCAGGGGGAACACTGAAGCTTTCTTT

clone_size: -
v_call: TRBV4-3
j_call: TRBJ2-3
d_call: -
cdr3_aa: CASSQAPSSTDTQYF
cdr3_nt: TGCGCCAGCAGCCAAGCCCCCTCTAGCACAGATACGCAGTATTTT

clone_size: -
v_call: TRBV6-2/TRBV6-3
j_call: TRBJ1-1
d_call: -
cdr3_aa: CASTIVKNTEAFF
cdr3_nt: TGTGCCAGCACCATAGTGAAGAACACTGAAGCTTTCTTT

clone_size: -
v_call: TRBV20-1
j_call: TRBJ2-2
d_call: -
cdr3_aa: CSARAGSTGELFF
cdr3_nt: TGCAGTGCTAGAGCAGGGTCTACCGGGGAGCTGTTTTTT

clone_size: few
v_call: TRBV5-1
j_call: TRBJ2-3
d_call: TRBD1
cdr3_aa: CASSQRGPDTDTQYF
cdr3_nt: TGCGCCAGCAGTCAGAGGGGGCCTGACACAGATACGCAGTATTTT

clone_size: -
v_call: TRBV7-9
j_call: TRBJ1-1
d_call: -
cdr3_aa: CASSLKGGGFTEAFF
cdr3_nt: TGTGCCAGCAGCTTGAAGGGGGGAGGGTTCACTGAAGCTTTCTTT

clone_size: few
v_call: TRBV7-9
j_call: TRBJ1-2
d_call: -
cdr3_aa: CASSPRGAAANYGYTF
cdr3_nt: TGTGCCAGCAGCCCAAGGGGGGCGGCAGCTAACTATGGCTACACCTTC

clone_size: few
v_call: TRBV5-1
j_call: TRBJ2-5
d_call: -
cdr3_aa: CASNAVETQYF
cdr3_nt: TGCGCCAGCAACGCGGTTGAGACCCAGTACTTC

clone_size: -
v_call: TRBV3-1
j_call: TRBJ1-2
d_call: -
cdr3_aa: CASSQEAWQLYGYTF
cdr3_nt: TGTGCCAGCAGCCAAGAGGCGTGGCAGCTTTATGGCTACACCTTC

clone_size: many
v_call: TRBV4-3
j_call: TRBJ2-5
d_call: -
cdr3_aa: CASSQGLREQETQYF
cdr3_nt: TGCGCCAGCAGCCAAGGTCTCAGGGAACAAGAGACCCAGTACTTC

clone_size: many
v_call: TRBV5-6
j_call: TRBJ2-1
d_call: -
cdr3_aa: CASSLGAGSSYNEQFF
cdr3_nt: TGTGCCAGCAGCTTGGGTGCGGGAAGCTCCTACAATGAGCAGTTCTTC

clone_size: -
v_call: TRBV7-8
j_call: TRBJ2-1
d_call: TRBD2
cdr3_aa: CASSSAGTSGNNEQFF
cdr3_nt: TGTGCCAGCAGCTCCGCCGGGACTAGCGGAAACAATGAGCAGTTCTTC

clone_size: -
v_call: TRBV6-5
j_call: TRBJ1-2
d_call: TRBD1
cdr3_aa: CASSYSRGRGNYGYTF
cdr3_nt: TGTGCCAGCAGTTACTCGAGGGGCAGGGGGAACTATGGCTACACCTTC